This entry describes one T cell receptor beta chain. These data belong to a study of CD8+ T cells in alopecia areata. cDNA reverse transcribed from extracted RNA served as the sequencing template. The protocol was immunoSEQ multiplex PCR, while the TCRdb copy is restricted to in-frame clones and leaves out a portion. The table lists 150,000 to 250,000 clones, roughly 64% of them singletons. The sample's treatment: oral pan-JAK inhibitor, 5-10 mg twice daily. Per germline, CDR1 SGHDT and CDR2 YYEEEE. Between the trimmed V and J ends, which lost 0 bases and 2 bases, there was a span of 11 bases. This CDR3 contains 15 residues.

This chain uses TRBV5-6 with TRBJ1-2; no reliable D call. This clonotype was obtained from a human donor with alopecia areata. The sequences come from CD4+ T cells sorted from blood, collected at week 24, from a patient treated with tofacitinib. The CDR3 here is CASSLDFRGNYGYTF. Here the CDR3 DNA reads TGTGCCAGCAGCTTGGATTTCCGGGGAAACTATGGCTACACCTTC.